The next 10 T cell receptor beta chains were all read from a single sample in a study of T cell repertoires in cytomegalovirus infection. Via MiXCR, TCRdb re-called the reads, giving one row per CDR3 protein. The table lists 200,000 to 300,000 distinct CDR3 sequences, roughly an eighth of them singletons. Material for sequencing was PBMCs. The receptors originated from a human donor in good health (CMV status not recorded). Some clones in this sample may be carry-over from other donors' samples.

V is TRBV19 and J is TRBJ1-1; D is perhaps TRBD1 (5 bases). The ends were cut back, 3 bases at V and 8 bases at J, with 10 bases in the middle. The CDR3 has 12 residues. Germline V gene lookup returns CDR1 LNHDA and CDR2 SQIVND (reference sequence). The CDR3 region is CASSIGRGEAFF. The CDR3 DNA sequence: TGTGCCAGTAGTATTGGACGGGGGGAAGCTTTCTTT.

This clonotype was observed a few times. V usage is TRBV15 and J usage is TRBJ1-5; D not certain. The CDR3 length is 15 residues. Per the germline V gene, CDR1 is LNHNV and CDR2 is YYDKDF (reference sequence). The V end lost 0 bases, the J end lost 6 bases, and 12 bases lay between the germline ends. The CDR3 loop reads CATSRDRGDLQPQHF. CDR3 sequence (DNA): TGTGCCACCAGCAGAGATCGTGGGGATCTTCAGCCCCAGCATTTT.

This clonotype was seen at least ten times. This chain links TRBV28 with TRBJ2-2; 7 bases are a match to TRBD2. CDR1 MDHEN and CDR2 SYDVKM come from the germline V gene. V was pared by 10 bases and J by 0 bases, with 5 bases of the junction left unmatched. The CDR3 loop spans 14 amino acids. CDR3 amino acids: CATPAGSNTGELFF. The CDR3 DNA follows: TGTGCCACCCCAGCGGGATCGAACACCGGGGAGCTGTTTTTT.

In this sample, this clonotype turned up many times. V usage is TRBV12-3 or TRBV12-4 and J usage is TRBJ2-1, with 10 bases that match TRBD2. With V trimmed by 7 bases and J by 12 bases, 9 bases remained unmatched. This CDR3 has 13 residues. This chain's CDR3 is CASTEGTSVGQFF. Written as DNA, the CDR3 is TGTGCCAGCACCGAAGGGACTAGCGTTGGGCAGTTCTTC.

The table lists this clonotype with many counts. The genes are TRBV7-2 and TRBJ1-2, with D hard to call. The V gene lost 5 bases and the J gene lost 8 bases, with 15 bases spanning the gap. The CDR3 runs to 13 residues. Germline CDR1 SGHTA, CDR2 FQGNSA. CDR3 in DNA: TGTGCCAGCAGCCTACGACCGGGAGGCGGCTACACCTTC. It codes for CASSLRPGGGYTF.

The sample holds many counts of this clonotype. The chain recombines TRBV7-8 with TRBJ2-5; 12 bases are shared with TRBD2. The CDR3 covers 19 residues. Trimming removed 1 base from V and 7 bases from J; junction bases left unmatched: 16. In germline, CDR1 is SGHVS, CDR2 FQNEAQ. CDR3 sequence (DNA): TGTGCCAGCAGCTTAGGAGCCGGGACTAGCGGGCGGCTTTTTGGGACCCAGTACTTC. It is translated as CASSLGAGTSGRLFGTQYF.

This clonotype was seen more than once but under ten times. The rearrangement uses TRBV12-3 or TRBV12-4 and TRBJ1-5, with unresolved D. The ends were cut back, 5 bases at V and 9 bases at J, with 11 bases in the middle. The CDR3 has 12 amino acids. CDR3 amino acids: CASSPAGGPQHF. CDR3 nucleotides: TGTGCCAGCAGTCCTGCTGGTGGGCCCCAGCATTTT.

A few counts support this clonotype. V and J are TRBV5-6 and TRBJ1-2; TRBD1 is a possible D gene (5 bases). CDR1 and CDR2 from the germline V gene are SGHDT and YYEEEE. Trimming removed 1 base from V and 10 bases from J, with 8 bases in between. The CDR3 has 11 residues. CDR3 loop: CASSLLQVYTF. Written as DNA, the CDR3 is TGTGCCAGCAGCTTGTTACAGGTCTACACCTTC.

This clonotype was detected only a few times. In DNA form, the CDR3 reads TGTGCCAGCAGCCGCGGAGAGATGGGCAATGAGCAGTTCTTC. This sequence encodes CASSRGEMGNEQFF. This chain joins TRBV6-6 and TRBJ2-1; D ambiguous. Germline loops: CDR1 MNHNY, CDR2 SVGAGI (reference sequence). The CDR3 length is 14 residues. V was trimmed by 6 bases and J by 6 bases, leaving 15 bases between them.

V gene TRBV9 combines with J gene TRBJ2-7; D perhaps matches TRBD1 (5 bases). V lost 0 bases and J lost 4, with 11 bases in between. The CDR3 runs 14 residues. The V gene's germline CDR1 is SGDLS and CDR2 YYNGEE. CDR3 residues: CASSVGGSGYEQYF. The CDR3 DNA reads TGTGCCAGCAGCGTAGGGGGCTCTGGGTACGAGCAGTACTTC.